A few counts support the clone carrying this T cell receptor beta chain. This sample was taken from a study of T cells in Graves' hyperthyroidism and ophthalmopathy. Researchers took RNA transcripts and amplified the TCR beta CDR3 regions from them. When the TCR CDR3 underwent first-round RT-PCR, the HTBI primer set was used. TCRdb fed the multiplex PCR reads into MiXCR, producing one record per CDR3 protein. Of more than 550,000 distinct CDR3 sequences in the sample, roughly 45% were seen once. The CDR3 runs 16 residues. Per germline, CDR1 LNHNV and CDR2 YYDKDF (reference sequence). Trimming took off 0 bases at V and 0 bases at J, with 9 bases between the two ends. Researchers barred patients who had uncontrolled infection, other autoimmune disease, pregnancy or lactation.

The receptor comes from an adult man with Graves' disease, either hyperthyroidism or ophthalmopathy (not recorded which). The sample was peripheral blood or thyroid tissue (not recorded which). V and J are TRBV15 and TRBJ1-3, with unresolved D. CDR3 bases: TGTGCCACCAGCAGAGATCTGGTAGGCTCTGGAAACACCATATATTTT. Amino acid sequence: CATSRDLVGSGNTIYF.